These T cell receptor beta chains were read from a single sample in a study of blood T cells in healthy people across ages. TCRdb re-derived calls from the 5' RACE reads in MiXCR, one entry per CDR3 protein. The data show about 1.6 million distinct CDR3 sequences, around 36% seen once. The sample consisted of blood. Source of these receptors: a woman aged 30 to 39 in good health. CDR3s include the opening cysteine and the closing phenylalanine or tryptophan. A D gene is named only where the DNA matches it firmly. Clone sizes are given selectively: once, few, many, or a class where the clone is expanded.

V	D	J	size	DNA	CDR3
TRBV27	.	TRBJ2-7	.	TGTGCCAGCACCAGGTTTGGGGGAACCTACGAGCAGTACTTC	CASTRFGGTYEQYF
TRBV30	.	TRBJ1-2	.	TGTGCCTGGACCTCCTGGGGGCACTATGGCTACACCTTC	CAWTSWGHYGYTF
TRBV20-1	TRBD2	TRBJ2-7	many	TGCAGTGCTGGACTAGGGAGCTACGAGCAGTACTTC	CSAGLGSYEQYF
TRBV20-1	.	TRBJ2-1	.	TGCAGTGCTAGAGAGAGACTAGTTATCTACAATGAGCAGTTCTTC	CSARERLVIYNEQFF
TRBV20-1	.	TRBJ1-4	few	TGCAGTGCTAGTCCGGGGACGCTTAATGAAAAACTGTTTTTT	CSASPGTLNEKLFF
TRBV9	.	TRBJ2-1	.	TGTGCCAGCAGCGGCGCGAACTACAATGAGCAGTTCTTC	CASSGANYNEQFF
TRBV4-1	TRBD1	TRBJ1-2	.	TGCGCCAGCAGCCAAGAGACAGGGCAAGGATTCGATGGCTACACCTTC	CASSQETGQGFDGYTF
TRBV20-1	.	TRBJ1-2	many	TGCAGTGCAAAGAACTATGGCTACACCTTC	CSAKNYGYTF
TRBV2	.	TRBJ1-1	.	TGTGCCAGCAGTGATTCGATCGCAGGGGCCTTCATGAACACTGAAGCTTTCTTT	CASSDSIAGAFMNTEAFF
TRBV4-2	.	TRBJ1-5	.	TGTGCCAGCAGCCAAGGGCTCGGGGAGGCAGGCCAGCCCCAGCATTTT	CASSQGLGEAGQPQHF
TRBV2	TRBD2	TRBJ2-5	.	TGTGCCAGCAGCACGACTAGCGGGGCAGAGACCCAGTACTTC	CASSTTSGAETQYF
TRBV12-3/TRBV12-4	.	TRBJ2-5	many	TGTGCCAGCAGCCTGTTTGAGGGGGAGACCCAGTACTTC	CASSLFEGETQYF
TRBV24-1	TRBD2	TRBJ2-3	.	TGTGCCACCAGTCTAGGTGGGAGGGCCGGTCTTAGAACAGATACGCAGTATTTT	CATSLGGRAGLRTDTQYF
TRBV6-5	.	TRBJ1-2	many	TGTGCCAGCAGTTACGGAAGGGTGTATGGCTACACCTTC	CASSYGRVYGYTF
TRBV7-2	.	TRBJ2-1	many	TGTGCCAGCAGCCAGTATGGCTCGTACAATGAGCAGTTCTTC	CASSQYGSYNEQFF
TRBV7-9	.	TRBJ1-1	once	TGTGCCAGCAGCGGAGGAATGGGGACCGGGGACACTGAAGCTTTCTTT	CASSGGMGTGDTEAFF
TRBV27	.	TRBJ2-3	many	TGTGCCAGCAGTTTACGGTCGGGACGGAGCACAGATACGCAGTATTTT	CASSLRSGRSTDTQYF
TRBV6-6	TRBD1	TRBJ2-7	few	TGTGCCAGCAGGGGCGGCAGGGGGCCCTCCTACGAGCAGTACTTC	CASRGGRGPSYEQYF
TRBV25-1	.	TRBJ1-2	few	TGTGCCAGCAGTGCCCCCCATGGCTACACCTTC	CASSAPHGYTF
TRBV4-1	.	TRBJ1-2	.	TGCGCCGGCAGCCATGATCGTCAAAAACCCTATGGCTACACCTTC	CAGSHDRQKPYGYTF
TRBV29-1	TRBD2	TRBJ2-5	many	TGCAGCGTTGGAACTAGCGGGAGGGCCGGTGGAGAGACCCAGTACTTC	CSVGTSGRAGGETQYF
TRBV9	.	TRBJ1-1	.	TGTGCCAGCAGCGTAGAGGGGGAAACTGAAGCTTTCTTT	CASSVEGETEAFF
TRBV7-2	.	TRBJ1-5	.	TGTGCCAGCAGCTACAGGATGGGCAATCAGCCCCAGCATTTT	CASSYRMGNQPQHF
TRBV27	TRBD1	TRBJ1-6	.	TGTGCCAGCAGTTCCGGGACAGGATGTAATTCACCCCTCCACTTT	CASSSGTGCNSPLHF
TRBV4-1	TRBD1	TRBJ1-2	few	TGCGCCAGCAGCCAACCCCGGACAGGGTATGGCTACACCTTC	CASSQPRTGYGYTF
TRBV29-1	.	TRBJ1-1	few	TGCAGCGTTATAGGGCAGAAGGCCCTGAACACTGAAGCTTTCTTT	CSVIGQKALNTEAFF
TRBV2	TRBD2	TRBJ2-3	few	TGTGCCAGCAGTGTGGGACTAGCGGTACGCACAGATACGCAGTATTTT	CASSVGLAVRTDTQYF
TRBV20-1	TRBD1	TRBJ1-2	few	TGCAGTGCCCCGACAGGGGTGAGTGGCTACACCTTC	CSAPTGVSGYTF
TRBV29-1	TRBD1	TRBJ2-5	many	TGCAGCGTCGGACAGGGGTTGGGGGAGACCCAGTACTTC	CSVGQGLGETQYF
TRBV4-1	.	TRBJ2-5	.	TGCGCCAGCAGCCAAGTAAAGCGAGAGACCCAGTACTTC	CASSQVKRETQYF
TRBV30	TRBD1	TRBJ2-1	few	TGTGCCTGGAGTAGCAGGACAGGGGGCCTAATTTACAATGAGCAGTTCTTC	CAWSSRTGGLIYNEQFF
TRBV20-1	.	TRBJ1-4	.	TGCAGTGCTAGAGCGAGCCAGTCGTATGAAAAACTGTTTTTT	CSARASQSYEKLFF
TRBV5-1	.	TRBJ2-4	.	TGCGCCAGCAGCTTTGGTAGCGTGACCAAAAACATTCAGTACTTC	CASSFGSVTKNIQYF
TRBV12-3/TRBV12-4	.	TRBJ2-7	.	TGTGCCACAAAGGGGACCGAAGGCGAGCAGTACTTC	CATKGTEGEQYF
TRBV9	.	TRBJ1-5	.	TGTGCCAGCAGCGCCGGGACCACAAATCAGCCCCAGCATTTT	CASSAGTTNQPQHF
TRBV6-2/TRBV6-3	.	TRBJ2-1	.	TGTGCCAGCAGTTACGGGAAAGGGCAAGTCTCCTACAATGAGCGGTTCTTC	CASSYGKGQVSYNERFF